The 20 T cell receptor beta chains below come from one sample, sequenced in a study of Graves' ophthalmopathy and Graves' hyperthyroidism. CDR3 regions of TCR beta were amplified from RNA transcripts. First-round RT-PCR relied on HTBI primers, and a second-round multiplex PCR came next. TCRdb re-called the multiplex PCR reads through MiXCR, storing one row per CDR3 protein. The sample records 400,000 to 500,000 distinct CDR3 sequences, 20% to 25% being singletons. The source material was peripheral blood. All receptors come from a woman aged 18-29 years with stable Graves' hyperthyroidism.

This clonotype was picked up a small number of times. The rearrangement links TRBV7-9 to TRBJ2-5, with TRBD2 matching over 10 bases. The germline CDR1 and CDR2 sequences are SEHNR and FQNEAQ (reference sequence). J lost 5 bases, V lost 4 bases, and 16 bases had no gene match. This CDR3 has 18 residues. The CDR3 spells CASSSTDRSGRERETQYF. The CDR3 DNA reads as TGTGCCAGCAGCTCGACGGATCGAAGCGGGAGGGAGCGGGAGACCCAGTACTTC.

The genes are TRBV19 and TRBJ1-5, with D unresolved. The CDR3 runs to 13 residues. Deletions cut 1 base from V and 7 bases from J, with 8 bases between. The V gene's germline CDR1 is LNHDA and CDR2 SQIVND (reference sequence). CDR3 in DNA: TGTGCCAGTAGTATAGTAGAACGGCAGCCCCAGCATTTT. Its translation is CASSIVERQPQHF. The variable domain in full, completed from reference TRBV19 and TRBJ1-5, reads DGGITQSPKYLFRKEGQNVTLSCEQNLNHDAMYWYRQDPGQGLRLIYYSQIVNDFQKGDIAEGYSVSREKKESFPLTVTSAQKNPTAFYLCASSIVERQPQHFGDGTRLSIL.

This clonotype came up many times. This chain links TRBV15 with TRBJ2-7; 8 nucleotides agree with TRBD1. Germline assignment: CDR1 LNHNV and CDR2 YYDKDF (reference sequence). There are 16 residues in the CDR3. After removal of 0 bases from V and 3 bases from J, the junction contained 7 bases not matched to a gene. The CDR3 region has the DNA TGTGCCACCAGCAGAGATCAGGGGGCAAGGGTCTACGAGCAGTACTTC. Its protein product is CATSRDQGARVYEQYF.

The rearrangement uses TRBV5-1 and TRBJ2-5; D uncertain. Trimming left V 2 bases short and J 0 bases short, with 11 bases between. Germline lookup yields CDR1 SGHRS and CDR2 YFSETQ. There are 15 residues in the CDR3. The CDR3 sequence is CASSFSSPYQETQYF. The CDR3 region has the DNA TGCGCCAGCAGCTTCTCGAGTCCGTACCAAGAGACCCAGTACTTC.

This clonotype was recorded once. The chain has TRBV19 and TRBJ1-1; TRBD1 is a possible D gene (5 bases). Trimming left V 3 bases short and J 3 bases short, with 8 bases between. The CDR3 is 13 residues long. Germline V gene lookup returns CDR1 LNHDA and CDR2 SQIVND (reference sequence). This chain's CDR3 is CASSIRGDTEAFF. Here the CDR3 DNA reads TGTGCCAGTAGTATTCGGGGGGACACTGAAGCTTTCTTT.

The chain couples TRBV6-1 to TRBJ1-1; D not certain. Germline CDR1 reads MNHNS; CDR2 reads SASEGT. The CDR3 runs to 13 residues. V was pared by 11 bases and J by 1 base, with 14 bases between. The CDR3 region is CAHSDGRNTEAFF. The CDR3 DNA reads as TGTGCCCACAGTGACGGACGGAACACTGAAGCTTTCTTT.

The chain joins TRBV28 to TRBJ1-5, with 9 bases matching TRBD1. The junction had 13 bases not matched to a gene; V was cut back by 7 bases and J by 3 bases. Germline-derived CDR1 and CDR2 are MDHEN and SYDVKM. The CDR3 consists of 17 residues. Here the CDR3 reads CASKDRGFSGFNQPQHF. In DNA, the CDR3 is TGTGCCAGCAAAGACAGGGGGTTCTCCGGCTTCAATCAGCCCCAGCATTTT.

This clonotype came up many times. The genes are TRBV24-1 and TRBJ2-5, with TRBD2 matching 8 bases. Germline V gene sequence: CDR1 KGHDR, CDR2 SFDVKD. With 6 bases clipped from V and 4 bases from J, the junction kept 6 bases outside the gene matches. The CDR3 loop spans 14 amino acids. The CDR3 reads CATSPAGATETQYF. DNA for the CDR3: TGTGCCACCAGTCCAGCGGGAGCGACAGAGACCCAGTACTTC.

This clonotype was observed at least ten times. The chain combines TRBV30 with TRBJ2-7; tentative D call: TRBD1 (6 bases). This CDR3 spans 11 amino acids. Per germline, CDR1 GTSNPN and CDR2 SVGIG (reference sequence). V lost 3 bases and J lost 12, with 15 bases in between. The DNA of the CDR3 is TGTGCCTGGAGATATTCAGGGGCGTTGTACTTC. Encoded protein: CAWRYSGALYF.

In this sample, this clonotype turned up many times. This chain links TRBV12-3 or TRBV12-4 with TRBJ2-2, with a weak D call TRBD1 (6 bases). This CDR3 is 18 amino acids long. V lost 1 base, J lost 5 bases, and 20 bases lay in between. DNA of the CDR3: TGTGCCAGCAGTTTAGTCAACCCCTTGCGGCAGGGGACCGGGGAGCTGTTTTTT. Its protein product is CASSLVNPLRQGTGELFF.

J is TRBJ2-7 and V is TRBV6-5; D is unresolved. Per germline, CDR1 MNHEY and CDR2 SVGAGI. V lost 2 bases, J lost 1 base, and 9 bases lay in between. This CDR3 region has 14 residues. In DNA form, the CDR3 reads TGTGCCAGCAGTTACCGGCGGCTATCCTACGAGCAGTACTTC. This gives the protein CASSYRRLSYEQYF.

This clonotype was detected ten times or more. The chain carries TRBV6-5 and TRBJ1-3; perhaps TRBD1 as D (5 bases). The CDR3 length is 15 residues. The germline V gene encodes CDR1 MNHEY and CDR2 SVGAGI. V lost 5 bases, J lost 5 bases, and 16 bases lay in between. CDR3 sequence reads: CASSNLGGRRNTIYF. CDR3 sequence (DNA): TGTGCCAGCAGTAACTTGGGGGGGAGGCGAAACACCATATATTTT.

The rearrangement links TRBV6-1 to TRBJ1-5, with a possible D match to TRBD1 (6 bases). From germline, CDR1 is MNHNS and CDR2 SASEGT. V shed 8 bases and J shed 7 bases, with 15 bases lying between them. This CDR3 has 13 residues. This CDR3 is CASQVGGGQPQHF. The CDR3 nucleotides read TGTGCCAGCCAAGTAGGGGGTGGACAGCCCCAGCATTTT.

In this sample, this clonotype turned up many times. V and J are TRBV19 and TRBJ2-5; 9 positions match TRBD2. After removal of 2 bases from V and 0 bases from J, the junction contained 7 bases not matched to a gene. CDR1 and CDR2 (germline): LNHDA, SQIVND (reference sequence). CDR3 length: 17 amino acids. CDR3: CASSIIGGRAYQETQYF. In DNA, the CDR3 is TGTGCCAGTAGTATAATTGGCGGGAGGGCCTACCAAGAGACCCAGTACTTC.

This clonotype was seen ten or more times. The V and J genes are TRBV12-3 or TRBV12-4 and TRBJ2-2, with a possible D match to TRBD2 (5 bases). Trimming pared 3 bases from V and 5 bases from J, leaving 10 bases between. This CDR3 is 14 amino acids long. The CDR3, as DNA: TGTGCCAGCAGTTTTGGGAGAAGGACCGGGGAGCTGTTTTTT. Its translation is CASSFGRRTGELFF.

This clonotype was picked up many times. The genes are TRBV19 and TRBJ2-5; the D gene could be TRBD1 or TRBD2 (5 bases each). From germline, CDR1 is LNHDA and CDR2 SQIVND (reference sequence). The CDR3 spans 15 residues. Trimming took 4 bases from V and 2 from J, leaving 14 bases between them. DNA for the CDR3: TGTGCCAGTAGTACCCCCGGGGCAGTACAAGAGACCCAGTACTTC. It codes for CASSTPGAVQETQYF.

This clonotype was detected many times. V usage is TRBV20-1 and J usage is TRBJ2-7; D is undetermined. Between the trimmed V and J ends, which lost 2 bases and 1 base, there was a span of 9 bases. The CDR3 is 13 amino acids. Germline V gives CDR1 DFQATT, CDR2 SNEGSKA (reference sequence). As DNA, the CDR3 is TGCAGTGCTAGAATAACATTTTCCTACGAGCAGTACTTC. Its protein is CSARITFSYEQYF.

This clonotype was detected many times. This chain joins TRBV2 and TRBJ1-5, with D perhaps matching TRBD1 (6 bases). Germline V gene sequence: CDR1 SNHLY, CDR2 FYNNEI. The CDR3 totals 15 residues. The V end lost 11 bases, the J end lost 2 bases, and 19 bases lay between the germline ends. The CDR3 DNA sequence: TGTGCCGGGTCCGTTCAAGGGGGTGGCAATCAGCCCCAGCATTTT. It yields the protein CAGSVQGGGNQPQHF.

This clonotype has a count of ten or more. The chain recombines TRBV7-2 with TRBJ1-1; D not resolved. CDR3 length: 14 amino acids. V lost 5 bases and J lost 1, with 11 bases in between. CDR1 and CDR2 (germline): SGHTA, FQGNSA. CDR3 loop: CASSRLGGNTEAFF. For the CDR3, the DNA is TGTGCCAGCAGCCGTCTGGGTGGGAACACTGAAGCTTTCTTT.

This clonotype appeared many times. The J gene is TRBJ1-3, the V gene TRBV28; 7 nucleotides align to TRBD1. The CDR3 has 16 amino acids. From germline, CDR1 is MDHEN and CDR2 SYDVKM. The trim removed 3 bases at V and 4 bases at J, leaving 9 bases unmatched. The CDR3 region has the DNA TGTGCCAGCAGTTTTCGACAGGGTCTGGGCGGAAACACCATATATTTT. As protein: CASSFRQGLGGNTIYF.